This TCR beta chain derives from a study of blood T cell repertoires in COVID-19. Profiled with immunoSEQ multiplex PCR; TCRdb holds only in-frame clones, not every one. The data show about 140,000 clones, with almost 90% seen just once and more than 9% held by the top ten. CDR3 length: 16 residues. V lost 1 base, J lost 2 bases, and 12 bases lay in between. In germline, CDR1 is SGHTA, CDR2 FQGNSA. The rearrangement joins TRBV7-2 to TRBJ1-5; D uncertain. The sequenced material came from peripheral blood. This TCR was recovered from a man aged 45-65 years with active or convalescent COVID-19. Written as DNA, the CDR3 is TGTGCCAGCAGCTTAGGCGACGGGGTGGGCAATCAGCCCCAGCATTTT. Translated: CASSLGDGVGNQPQHF.